This TCR beta chain was identified during a study of T-cell reconstitution after alpha-beta-depleted transplantation in children. In its sample, this clonotype was seen many times. This CDR3 is 14 amino acids long. Germline lookup yields CDR1 MNHEY and CDR2 SMNVEV (reference sequence). V lost 3 bases and J lost 4; bases outside the gene matches: 5. As it was prepared, the TCRbeta library received unique molecular identifiers. TCRdb re-called the PCR reads with MiXCR, one entry per CDR3 protein. The data show 120,000 or so distinct CDR3 sequences, with approximately 10% seen just once and 8% to 9.5% held by the top ten.

The receptor comes from a human donor who donated a stem cell graft to a child with acute lymphoblastic leukemia. The rearrangement uses TRBV27 and TRBJ2-7; 8 bases agree with TRBD1. Source: PBMCs from the stem cell graft donor, taken from the stem cell graft. CDR3 nucleotide sequence: TGTGCCAGCAGTTTGGCAGGGGGCATATACGAGCAGTACTTC. Encoded protein: CASSLAGGIYEQYF.